These 27 T cell receptor beta chains came from one sample sequenced in a study of beta chain features in type 1 diabetes. Expressed TCRB transcripts got sequenced, as all isolated RNA was reverse transcribed. TCRdb keeps only in-frame clones here, not all; method: immunoSEQ multiplex PCR. The table shows roughly 240,000 clones, with roughly an eighth occurring only once. Input material: naive CD4+ T cells from blood. All receptors derive from a middle-aged woman in good health.

This CDR3 reads CASSLELGWETQYF. The CDR3 DNA follows: TGTGCCAGCAGCTTAGAGCTAGGATGGGAGACCCAGTACTTC. The V and J genes are TRBV7-2 and TRBJ2-5, with unresolved D. This CDR3 is 14 amino acids long. Trimming pared 1 base from V and 5 bases from J, leaving 11 bases between. Germline V CDR1 and CDR2: SGHTA, FQGNSA.

The rearrangement uses TRBV29-1 and TRBJ1-2; TRBD1 matches 11 bases. V gave up 7 bases and J gave up 4 bases; unmatched junction bases: 5. The CDR3 is 13 amino acids. The V gene's germline CDR1 is SQVTM and CDR2 ANQGSEA. CDR3 bases: TGCAGCGCCCTCGGGACAGGGGGCTATGGCTACACCTTC. This encodes CSALGTGGYGYTF.

The chain links TRBV23-1 to TRBJ1-6, with 10 bases lining up with TRBD1. TRBV23-1 is flagged as an ORF with uncertain function. V gave up 2 bases and J gave up 12 bases; unmatched junction bases: 13. This CDR3 is 17 amino acids long. CDR3 in DNA: TGCGCCAGCAGTCAAATGGGGGACAGGGGCTCATGCAAACCCCTCCACTTT. It is translated as CASSQMGDRGSCKPLHF.

The chain recombines TRBV19 with TRBJ2-7, with 7 bases matching TRBD2. After removal of 1 base from V and 4 bases from J, the junction contained 4 bases not matched to a gene. The CDR3 spans 14 residues. The V gene's germline CDR1 is LNHDA and CDR2 SQIVND (reference sequence). CDR3 sequence reads: CASSIAGLSYEQYF. The CDR3 DNA follows: TGTGCCAGTAGTATAGCGGGACTAAGTTACGAGCAGTACTTC.

The chain joins TRBV5-1 to TRBJ2-1, with D maybe TRBD1 (6 bases). Germline loops: CDR1 SGHRS, CDR2 YFSETQ. This CDR3 has 14 residues. V was trimmed by 4 bases and J by 1 base, leaving 9 bases between them. As DNA, the CDR3 is TGCGCCAGCAGCCAAGGACAGTCCTACAATGAGCAGTTCTTC. This codes for CASSQGQSYNEQFF.

The V and J genes are TRBV29-1 and TRBJ2-7, with TRBD1 matching over 8 bases. V dropped 4 bases and J dropped 2; count of bases not matched to a gene: 4. CDR3 length: 13 amino acids. Germline loops: CDR1 SQVTM, CDR2 ANQGSEA. The CDR3 nucleotides read TGCAGCGTTGTAACAGGGGGTGCCTACGAGCAGTACTTC. Protein sequence: CSVVTGGAYEQYF.

The chain combines TRBV7-8 with TRBJ1-4; D gene uncertain. Between the trimmed V and J ends, which lost 5 bases and 3 bases, there was a span of 13 bases. Germline assignment: CDR1 SGHVS and CDR2 FQNEAQ. This CDR3 region has 15 residues. CDR3 protein: CASSPTQTPNEKLFF. CDR3 nucleotide sequence: TGTGCCAGCAGCCCAACACAAACCCCTAATGAAAAACTGTTTTTT.

Details on this clone: This CDR3 is also generated by other DNA sequences in the sample. This chain uses TRBV6-5 with TRBJ2-5; D gene unclear. CDR3 size: 11 residues. Trimming took off 6 bases at V and 5 bases at J, with 7 bases between the two ends. Germline V gives CDR1 MNHEY, CDR2 SVGAGI. This chain's CDR3 is CASSSRETQYF. As DNA, the CDR3 is TGTGCCAGCAGCTCGAGGGAGACCCAGTACTTC.

The V and J genes are TRBV11-2 and TRBJ2-5; no definite D call. Matching the DNA end better, TRBJ2-7 makes the J call doubtful. Germline CDR1 is SGHAT and CDR2 is FQNNGV. This CDR3 is 14 amino acids long. The DNA of the CDR3 is TGTGCCAGCAGCTTAGGTCCGGTAACCTACGAGCAGTACTTC. Its translation: CASSLGPVTYEQYF.

This clone was seen a handful of times. The chain uses TRBV9 and TRBJ2-5; 11 bases align to TRBD2. The length of the CDR3 is 20 residues. Germline loops: CDR1 SGDLS, CDR2 YYNGEE. Germline trimming cut 0 bases from V and 5 bases from J; bases unmatched to any gene: 18. CDR3 bases: TGTGCCAGCAGCGTAGGGGTCTTAGCGGGGGGGCCGGTTTCAAGGGAGACCCAGTACTTC. It translates to CASSVGVLAGGPVSRETQYF.

This clone showed up many times. This chain links TRBV4-3 with TRBJ2-2; D possibly corresponds to TRBD1 (5 bases). V was cut by 2 bases and J by 4 bases, with 11 bases left in between. CDR1 and CDR2 (germline): LGHNA, YSLEER. CDR3 length: 15 amino acids. The CDR3 DNA reads as TGCGCCAGCAGCCAAACAGGTTTGGGCACCGGGGAGCTGTTTTTT. This encodes CASSQTGLGTGELFF.

This clone was picked up a small number of times. V usage is TRBV19 and J usage is TRBJ1-5; D is possibly TRBD1 (5 bases). V lost 10 bases to trimming and J lost 5 bases, with 21 bases between them. The germline gives CDR1 LNHDA, CDR2 SQIVND (reference sequence). There are 15 residues in the CDR3. CDR3 sequence (DNA): TGTGCCACTAACAATGGGGTCAGGGTGGATCAGCCCCAGCATTTT. Translation gives CATNNGVRVDQPQHF.

This chain uses TRBV15 with TRBJ1-5, with a weak D call TRBD1 (5 bases). Trimming took off 3 bases at V and 5 bases at J, with 17 bases between the two ends. The length of the CDR3 is 16 residues. Germline CDR1 reads LNHNV; CDR2 reads YYDKDF (reference sequence). CDR3 DNA sequence: TGTGCCACCAGCAGGACTCGACAGAGACCCGATCAGCCCCAGCATTTT. Encoded protein: CATSRTRQRPDQPQHF. Looking up the rest from reference TRBV15 and TRBJ1-5 gives the full variable domain: DAMVIQNPRYQVTQFGKPVTLSCSQTLNHNVMYWYQQKSSQAPKLLFHYYDKDFNNEADTPDNFQSRRPNTSFCFLDIRSPGLGDTAMYLCATSRTRQRPDQPQHFGDGTRLSIL.

This chain joins TRBV5-1 and TRBJ1-1, with 7 bases matching TRBD1. Germline CDR1 is SGHRS and CDR2 is YFSETQ. With 3 bases clipped from V and 0 bases from J, the junction kept 8 bases outside the gene matches. CDR3 length: 16 amino acids. CDR3: CASSWETGQMNTEAFF. In DNA form, the CDR3 reads TGCGCCAGCAGCTGGGAGACGGGACAGATGAACACTGAAGCTTTCTTT. Combining the CDR3 with reference TRBV5-1 and TRBJ1-1 gives the whole variable domain KAGVTQTPRYLIKTRGQQVTLSCSPISGHRSVSWYQQTPGQGLQFLFEYFSETQRNKGNFPGRFSGRQFSNSRSEMNVSTLELGDSALYLCASSWETGQMNTEAFFGQGTRLTVV.

This chain joins TRBV18 and TRBJ1-4; 11 nucleotides match TRBD1. The CDR3 is made up of 14 amino acids. V trimming: 6 bases; J trimming: 5 bases; junction bases outside the gene matches: 2. The germline gives CDR1 KGHSH, CDR2 LQKENI. The CDR3 DNA follows: TGTGCCAGCTCCCGGGACAGGGGGAATGAAAAACTGTTTTTT. Translation: CASSRDRGNEKLFF.

The rearrangement uses TRBV11-2 and TRBJ1-1, with D unresolved. The CDR3 is made up of 13 amino acids. Germline loops: CDR1 SGHAT, CDR2 FQNNGV. Trimming cost V 5 bases and J 3 bases, with 10 bases left between them. Written as DNA, the CDR3 is TGTGCCAGCAGCCGGCGGAGTGACACTGAAGCTTTCTTT. Translating it yields CASSRRSDTEAFF. Supplemented by reference TRBV11-2 and TRBJ1-1, the full variable domain reads EAGVAQSPRYKIIEKRQSVAFWCNPISGHATLYWYQQILGQGPKLLIQFQNNGVVDDSQLPKDRFSAERLKGVDSTLKIQPAKLEDSAVYLCASSRRSDTEAFFGQGTRLTVV.

This clone appeared many times. The chain has TRBV9 and TRBJ2-6; D gene uncertain. V was clipped by 2 bases and J by 1 base, with 7 bases between them. This CDR3 is 15 amino acids long. CDR1 and CDR2 from the germline V gene are SGDLS and YYNGEE. DNA of the CDR3: TGTGCCAGCAGCGTCACTCCGTCTGGGGCCAACGTCCTGACTTTC. Protein sequence: CASSVTPSGANVLTF.

This clone was counted a few times. The rearrangement uses TRBV27 and TRBJ2-7; 9 bases are a match to TRBD1. V shed 6 bases, J shed 1 base, and the junction held 4 bases outside the gene matches. Germline CDR1 and CDR2: MNHEY and SMNVEV (reference sequence). CDR3 size: 14 residues. For the CDR3, the DNA is TGTGCCAGCAGAGACAGGGGGGGATCCTACGAGCAGTACTTC. It translates to CASRDRGGSYEQYF.

This clone has more than one count but fewer than ten. The chain combines TRBV29-1 with TRBJ1-2; D call uncertain. V shed 3 bases and J shed 6 bases, with 5 bases lying between them. CDR3 length: 10 residues. Germline lookup yields CDR1 SQVTM and CDR2 ANQGSEA. The CDR3 is CSVESDGYTF. The CDR3 DNA follows: TGCAGCGTTGAGTCAGATGGCTACACCTTC.

V gene TRBV19 combines with J gene TRBJ1-6, with 7 nucleotides matching TRBD1. The germline V gene encodes CDR1 LNHDA and CDR2 SQIVND (reference sequence). The CDR3 has 14 residues. Trimming removed 3 bases from V and 7 bases from J; junction bases left unmatched: 3. The CDR3 DNA reads as TGTGCCAGTAGTATGGGACAGTCCAATTCACCCCTCCACTTT. Its protein is CASSMGQSNSPLHF.

This clone was counted between two and nine times. V gene TRBV2 combines with J gene TRBJ2-1; TRBD2 matches 8 bases. CDR1 and CDR2 (germline): SNHLY, FYNNEI. V was clipped by 10 bases and J by 7 bases; unmatched bases: 15. CDR3 length: 15 amino acids. Here the CDR3 reads CATSDGRGVLNEQFF. CDR3 in DNA: TGTGCCACCTCGGATGGGCGGGGGGTACTGAATGAGCAGTTCTTC.

V and J are TRBV9 and TRBJ1-5; the D gene is possibly TRBD1 (6 bases). Trimming took 0 bases from V and 5 from J, leaving 9 bases between them. The CDR3 runs 14 residues. Germline V CDR1 and CDR2: SGDLS, YYNGEE. The CDR3 reads CASSVEGGDQPQHF. The CDR3 region has the DNA TGTGCCAGCAGCGTAGAAGGGGGGGATCAGCCCCAGCATTTT.

This clone was counted a few times. V usage is TRBV11-2 and J usage is TRBJ2-4, with D unclear. The V end lost 6 bases, the J end lost 11 bases, and 20 bases lay between the germline ends. This CDR3 has 14 amino acids. Germline V gene lookup returns CDR1 SGHAT and CDR2 FQNNGV. Here the CDR3 DNA reads TGTGCCAGCAGTATACCTGTTAGGCCGCTAGTTCAGTACTTC. Encoded protein: CASSIPVRPLVQYF.

J is TRBJ1-2 and V is TRBV6-6, with 7 bases fitting TRBD1. CDR3 length: 13 amino acids. J gave up 7 bases and V 7 bases, and 9 bases lay outside the gene matches. CDR1 is MNHNY and CDR2 is SVGAGI in the germline V gene (reference sequence). The CDR3 reads CASTRGQGFGYTF. CDR3 DNA: TGTGCCAGCACTAGGGGGCAGGGATTTGGCTACACCTTC.

This clone was found a few times. CDR3: CASSPFGGETQYF. The CDR3 nucleotides are TGTGCCAGCTCACCATTCGGAGGGGAGACCCAGTACTTC. The J gene is TRBJ2-5, the V gene TRBV18, with D tentatively TRBD2 (6 bases). Germline CDR1 is KGHSH and CDR2 is LQKENI. V was trimmed by 2 bases and J by 5 bases, leaving 9 bases between them. This CDR3 is built from 13 residues.

The gene calls are TRBV7-8 and TRBJ1-5; 9 nucleotides line up with TRBD1. The V gene's germline CDR1 is SGHVS and CDR2 FQNEAQ. This CDR3 has 14 residues. Trimming cost V 3 bases and J 5 bases; bases outside gene matches: 2. CDR3 region: CASSFRTGDQPQHF. In DNA, the CDR3 is TGTGCCAGCAGCTTTCGGACAGGGGATCAGCCCCAGCATTTT.

The chain employs TRBV20-1 and TRBJ2-5; maybe TRBD1 (5 bases). Trimming shortened V by 5 bases and J by 4 bases, and 8 bases separated the two germline ends. Germline lookup yields CDR1 DFQATT and CDR2 SNEGSKA (reference sequence). The CDR3 consists of 11 residues. The CDR3 nucleotides are TGCAGTGCTGGCCAGGGAGAGACCCAGTACTTC. It codes for CSAGQGETQYF.